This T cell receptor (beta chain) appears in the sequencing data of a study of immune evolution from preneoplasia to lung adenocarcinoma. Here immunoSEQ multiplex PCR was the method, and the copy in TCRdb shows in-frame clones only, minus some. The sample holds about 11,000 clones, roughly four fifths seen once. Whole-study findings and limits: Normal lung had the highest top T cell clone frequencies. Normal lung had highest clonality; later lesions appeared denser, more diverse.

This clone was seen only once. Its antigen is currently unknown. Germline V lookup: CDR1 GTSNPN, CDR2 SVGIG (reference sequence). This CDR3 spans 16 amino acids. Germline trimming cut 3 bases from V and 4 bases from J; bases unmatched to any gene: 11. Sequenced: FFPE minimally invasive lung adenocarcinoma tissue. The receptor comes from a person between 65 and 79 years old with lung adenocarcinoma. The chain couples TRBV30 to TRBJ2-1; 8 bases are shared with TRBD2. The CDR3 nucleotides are TGTGCCTGGAGCCAACCAGAGGTAGCGGGGTACAATGAGCAGTTCTTC. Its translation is CAWSQPEVAGYNEQFF.